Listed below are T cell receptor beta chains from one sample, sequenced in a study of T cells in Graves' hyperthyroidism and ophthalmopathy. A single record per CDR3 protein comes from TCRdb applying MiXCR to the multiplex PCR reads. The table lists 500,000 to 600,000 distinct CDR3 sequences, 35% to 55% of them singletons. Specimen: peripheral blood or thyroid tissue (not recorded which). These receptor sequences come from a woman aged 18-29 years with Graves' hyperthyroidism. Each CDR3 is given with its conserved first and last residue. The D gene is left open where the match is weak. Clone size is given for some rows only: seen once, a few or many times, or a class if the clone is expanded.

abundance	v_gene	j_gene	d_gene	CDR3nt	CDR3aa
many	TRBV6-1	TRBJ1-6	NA	TGTGCCAGCATTCCGACAGGCTCCTATAATTCACCCCTCCACTTT	CASIPTGSYNSPLHF
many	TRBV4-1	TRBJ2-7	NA	TGCGCCAGCAGCCACGACTCCGGGAGCCACTACGAGCAGTACTTC	CASSHDSGSHYEQYF
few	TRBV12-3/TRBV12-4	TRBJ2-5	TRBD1	TGTGCCAGCAGATCGGGACAGACTATACAAGAGACCCAGTACTTC	CASRSGQTIQETQYF
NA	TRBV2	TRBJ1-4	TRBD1	TGTGCCAGCTCACTCGTGTTCTCGACAGGGTCTTCTGAAAAACTGTTTTTT	CASSLVFSTGSSEKLFF
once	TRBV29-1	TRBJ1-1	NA	TGCAGCGTTCATCGGGGGGGGATCGGTGAAGCTTTCTTT	CSVHRGGIGEAFF
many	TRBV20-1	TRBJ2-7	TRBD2	TGCAGTGCTAGGGGCGCGGGACTAAAAACCTACGAGCAGTACTTC	CSARGAGLKTYEQYF
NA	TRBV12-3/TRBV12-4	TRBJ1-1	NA	TGTGCCAGCACTGGCGGGAGGAACACTGAAGCTTTCTTT	CASTGGRNTEAFF
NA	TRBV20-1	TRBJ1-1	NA	TGCAGTGCTAGAGTGGGGCAAGCTTTCTTT	CSARVGQAFF
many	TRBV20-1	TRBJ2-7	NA	TGCAGTGCTAGAGACTCTGGGCCCCACTACGAGCAGTACTTC	CSARDSGPHYEQYF
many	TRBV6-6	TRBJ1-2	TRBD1	TGTGCCAGCAGTTACTCGGGGACAGGGCAGGGCTACACCTTC	CASSYSGTGQGYTF
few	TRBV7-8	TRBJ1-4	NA	TGTGCCAGCAGCACCTTCGACAGGAGGCTGTTTTTT	CASSTFDRRLFF
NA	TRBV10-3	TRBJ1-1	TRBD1	TGTGCCAGCAGTCTGACAGGGATCCCTGAAGCTCTCTTT	CASSLTGIPEALF
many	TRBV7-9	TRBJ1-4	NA	TGTGCCAGCAGCTATTCATTGACAGGCCTAACGTACGAAAAACTGTTTTTT	CASSYSLTGLTYEKLFF
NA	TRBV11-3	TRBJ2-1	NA	TGTGCCAGCAGCTTAGATCTCGAGGGCGGTGAGCAGTTCTTC	CASSLDLEGGEQFF
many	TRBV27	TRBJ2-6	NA	TGTGCCAGCAGTTTATCAAGCTCTGGGGCCAACGTCCTGACTTTC	CASSLSSSGANVLTF
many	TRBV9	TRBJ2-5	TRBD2	TGTGCCAGCAGCGTAGACGTTGGACTAGGCGACGAGACCCAGTACTTC	CASSVDVGLGDETQYF
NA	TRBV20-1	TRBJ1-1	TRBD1	TGCAGTGCTCTAGGACAGACAGGGTACACTGAAGCTTTCTTT	CSALGQTGYTEAFF
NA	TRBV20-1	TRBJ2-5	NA	TGCAGTGCTAGAGAACCGGGTTGGGAGACCCAGTACTTC	CSAREPGWETQYF
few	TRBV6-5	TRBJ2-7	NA	TGTGCCAGCAGTTACTCAAGAGAGGGCAGCTCCTACGAGCAGTACTTC	CASSYSREGSSYEQYF
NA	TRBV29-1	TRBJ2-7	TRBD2	TGCAGCGCTTGGACAGACAAAGGACTAGCGGGATTCTACGAGCAGTACTTC	CSAWTDKGLAGFYEQYF
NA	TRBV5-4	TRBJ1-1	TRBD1	TGTGCCAGCAGCGGGGGACAGGGGATCACTGAAGCTTTCTTT	CASSGGQGITEAFF
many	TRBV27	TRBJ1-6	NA	TGTGCCAGCAGTTTTCGTACCCGGTCACCCCTCCACTTT	CASSFRTRSPLHF
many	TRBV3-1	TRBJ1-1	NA	TGTGCCAGCAGCCAAGATGGAGCGCCTGAAGCTTTCTTT	CASSQDGAPEAFF
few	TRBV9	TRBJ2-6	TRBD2	TGTGCCAGCAGCGTATCAGCTACTAGCGGGAGCTCTGGGGCCAACGTCCTGACTTTC	CASSVSATSGSSGANVLTF
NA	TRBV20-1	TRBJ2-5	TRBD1	TGCAGTGTCGGGACCGGGACAGGAGGGACCCAGTACTTC	CSVGTGTGGTQYF
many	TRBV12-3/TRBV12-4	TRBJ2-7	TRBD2	TGTGCCAGCAGCTCGGGACTAGCGGGAGGAACCTACGAGCAGTACTTC	CASSSGLAGGTYEQYF
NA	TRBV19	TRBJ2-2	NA	TGTGCCAGTAGTGCCAGTCCCGCGATCTTGAACACCGGGGAGCTGTTTTTT	CASSASPAILNTGELFF
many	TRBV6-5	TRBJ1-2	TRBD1	TGTGCCAGCAGTAGGGACAGGGTTGGCTATGGCTACACCTTC	CASSRDRVGYGYTF
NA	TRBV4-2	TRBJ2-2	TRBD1	TGTGCCAGCAGCCAAATCCGGACAGGGGGCGAGGGGGAGCTGTTTTTT	CASSQIRTGGEGELFF
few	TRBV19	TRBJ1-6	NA	TGTGCCAGTAGTATTGGCAGGAGCTCCTATAATTCACCCCTCCACTTT	CASSIGRSSYNSPLHF
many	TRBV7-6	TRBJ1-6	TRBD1	TGTGCCAGCAGCTATAGCCAGGGGGGTCGTTCACCCCTCCACTTT	CASSYSQGGRSPLHF
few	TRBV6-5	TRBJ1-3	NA	TGTGCCAGCAGTTCCGGGATCCCATTTCCCTCTGGAAACACCATATATTTT	CASSSGIPFPSGNTIYF
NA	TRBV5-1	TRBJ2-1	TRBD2	TGCGCCAGCAGCTTGGGAGTTAGGCTAGCGGGAATGGATGAGCAGTTCTTC	CASSLGVRLAGMDEQFF
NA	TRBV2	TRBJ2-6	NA	TGTGCCAGCAAGGATGGTTTTGGGGCCAACGTCCTGACTTTC	CASKDGFGANVLTF
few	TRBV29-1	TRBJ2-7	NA	TGCAGCTTAAGCTTCCGGGTTGAGCAGTACTTC	CSLSFRVEQYF
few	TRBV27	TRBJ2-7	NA	TGTGCCAGCAGTTTAGTATTGGGGCGCGAGCAGTACTTC	CASSLVLGREQYF
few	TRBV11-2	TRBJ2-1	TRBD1	TGTGCCAGCAGCTTAGGGACAGGTCACTACAATGAGCAGTTCTTC	CASSLGTGHYNEQFF
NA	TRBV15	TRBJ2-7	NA	TGTGCCACCAGCAGAGAGAGGGGGTTTGCCTACGAGCAGTACTTC	CATSRERGFAYEQYF
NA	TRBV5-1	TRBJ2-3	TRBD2	TGCGCCAGCAGCCCAGGGACTAGCGGGAGTGGGCAGTATTTT	CASSPGTSGSGQYF
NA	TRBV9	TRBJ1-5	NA	TGTGCCAGCAGCACAAGACAGGCGGACAATCAGCCCCAGCATTTT	CASSTRQADNQPQHF
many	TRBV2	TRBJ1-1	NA	TGTGCCAGCAGCTTCGTGGGGGGTGAAGCTTTCTTT	CASSFVGGEAFF
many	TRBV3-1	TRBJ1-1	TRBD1	TGTGCCAGCAGCCGCGATTACAGGGGGCTCACTGAAGCTTTCTTT	CASSRDYRGLTEAFF
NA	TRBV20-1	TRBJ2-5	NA	TGCAGTGCTAGAGTTCCGGGACGGCAACAAGAGACCCAGTACTTC	CSARVPGRQQETQYF
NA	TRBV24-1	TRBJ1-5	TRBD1	TGTGCCACCAGTACAGGACAGGGGAGAGAGCCCCAGCATTTT	CATSTGQGREPQHF
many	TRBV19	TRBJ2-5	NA	TGTGCCAGTAGTAGAGGGACTTTACCAATACAAGAGACCCAGTACTTC	CASSRGTLPIQETQYF
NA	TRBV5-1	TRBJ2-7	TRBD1	TGCGCCAGCAGCCTGAACTTAGCTGACAGGGGGAGTAGGTACGAGCAGTACTTC	CASSLNLADRGSRYEQYF
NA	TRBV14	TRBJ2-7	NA	TGTGCTAGAGTTGCGACTAGTACCTACGAGCAGTACTTC	CARVATSTYEQYF
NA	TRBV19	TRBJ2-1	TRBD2	TGTGCCAGTAGCCCCCCTTTTGAGCGGGATAGTGATGAGCAGTTCTTC	CASSPPFERDSDEQFF
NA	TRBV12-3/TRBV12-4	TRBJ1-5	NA	TGTGCCAGCAGTTCAACGGGACCTCAGTACGAGCATTTT	CASSSTGPQYEHF